This TCR beta chain was recorded in a study of blood T cells in healthy people across ages. The CDR3 totals 14 residues. The V gene lost 4 bases and the J gene lost 7 bases, with 15 bases spanning the gap. Germline loops: CDR1 LNHDA, CDR2 SQIVND (reference sequence). On this clonotype itself: The antigen is undetermined.

It was with a sample-barcoded 5' primer and a J-beta primer mix that a second PCR of roughly 7 to 12 cycles was run. Each of the cDNA molecules was tagged by a template-switch adaptor with 12 random nucleotides. TCRdb reprocessed the 5' RACE reads with MiXCR, giving one entry per CDR3 protein. The table has some 930,000 distinct CDR3 sequences, under 35% seen once. Study observations and caveats: Among long-lived donors, naive CD4+ cells were more numerous and diversity higher than in aged donors.

These data are also associated with another study on T cells of mothers and their children. That source notes: The M1S primer of the second PCR added sample barcodes and 2-4 random nucleotides. Each mother yielded more than 9.5 million TCR beta CDR3 reads. Each child yielded a few million reads.

The chain combines TRBV19 with TRBJ2-3; D not certain. The clonotype originates from a woman aged 40 to 55 in good health. Sample: blood. The CDR3 loop reads CASSRVVAVNTQYF. As DNA, the CDR3 is TGTGCCAGTAGTAGAGTCGTTGCCGTTAATACGCAGTATTTT.